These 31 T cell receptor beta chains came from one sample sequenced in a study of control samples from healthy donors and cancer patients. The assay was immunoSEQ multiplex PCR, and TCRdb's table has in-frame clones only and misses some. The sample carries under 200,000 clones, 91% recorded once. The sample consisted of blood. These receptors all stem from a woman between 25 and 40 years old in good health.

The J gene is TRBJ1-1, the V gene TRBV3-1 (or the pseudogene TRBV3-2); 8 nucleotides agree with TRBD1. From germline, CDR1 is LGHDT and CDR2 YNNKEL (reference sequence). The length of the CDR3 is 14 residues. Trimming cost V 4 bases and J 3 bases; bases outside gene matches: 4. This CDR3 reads CASSLSDRDTEAFF. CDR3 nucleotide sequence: TGTGCCAGCAGCCTCTCGGACAGGGACACTGAAGCTTTCTTT.

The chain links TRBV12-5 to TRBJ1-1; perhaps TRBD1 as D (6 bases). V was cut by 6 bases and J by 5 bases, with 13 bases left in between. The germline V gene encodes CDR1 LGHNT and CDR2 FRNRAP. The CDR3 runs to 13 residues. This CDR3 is CASGQTGWTEAFF. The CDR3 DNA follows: TGTGCTAGTGGCCAAACAGGGTGGACTGAAGCTTTCTTT. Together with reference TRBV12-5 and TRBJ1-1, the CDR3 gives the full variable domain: DARVTQTPRHKVTEMGQEVTMRCQPILGHNTVFWYRQTMMQGLELLAYFRNRAPLDDSGMPKDRFSAEMPDATLATLKIQPSEPRDSAVYFCASGQTGWTEAFFGQGTRLTVV.

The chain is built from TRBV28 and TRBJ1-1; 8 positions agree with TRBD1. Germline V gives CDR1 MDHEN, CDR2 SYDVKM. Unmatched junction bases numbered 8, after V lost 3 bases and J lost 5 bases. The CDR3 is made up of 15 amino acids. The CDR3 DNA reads TGTGCCAGCAGTTTCGGCGGGACAGGTGGGACTGAAGCTTTCTTT. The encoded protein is CASSFGGTGGTEAFF.

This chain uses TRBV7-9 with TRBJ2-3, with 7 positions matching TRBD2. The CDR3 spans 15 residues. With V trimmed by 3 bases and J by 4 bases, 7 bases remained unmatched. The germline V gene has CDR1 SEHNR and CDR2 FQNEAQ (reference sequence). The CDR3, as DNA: TGTGCCAGCAGCTTGCTTTCGGGGGGATCAGATACGCAGTATTTT. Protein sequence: CASSLLSGGSDTQYF.

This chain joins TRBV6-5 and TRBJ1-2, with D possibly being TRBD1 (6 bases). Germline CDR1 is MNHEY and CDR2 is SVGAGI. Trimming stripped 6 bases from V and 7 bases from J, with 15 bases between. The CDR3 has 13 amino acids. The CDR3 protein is CASSVRGRGGYTF. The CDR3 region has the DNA TGTGCCAGCAGCGTCAGGGGAAGGGGTGGCTACACCTTC.

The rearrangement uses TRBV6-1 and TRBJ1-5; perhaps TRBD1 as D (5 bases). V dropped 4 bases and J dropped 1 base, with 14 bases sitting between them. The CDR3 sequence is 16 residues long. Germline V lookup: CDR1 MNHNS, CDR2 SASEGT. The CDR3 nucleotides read TGTGCCAGCAGTGTACCTGCCGGGACCAGCAATCAGCCCCAGCATTTT. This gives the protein CASSVPAGTSNQPQHF.

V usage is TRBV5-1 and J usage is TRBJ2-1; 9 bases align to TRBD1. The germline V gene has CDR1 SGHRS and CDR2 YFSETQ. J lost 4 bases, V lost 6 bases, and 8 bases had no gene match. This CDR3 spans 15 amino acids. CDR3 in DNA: TGCGCCAGCACGATTTCGGGACAGGGTTACAATGAGCAGTTCTTC. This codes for CASTISGQGYNEQFF.

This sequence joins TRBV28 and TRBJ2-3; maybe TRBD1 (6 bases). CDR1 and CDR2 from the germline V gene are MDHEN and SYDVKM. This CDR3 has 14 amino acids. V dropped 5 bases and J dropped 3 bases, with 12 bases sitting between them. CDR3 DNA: TGTGCCAGCAGTATCATTACAGGGACAGATACGCAGTATTTT. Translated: CASSIITGTDTQYF.

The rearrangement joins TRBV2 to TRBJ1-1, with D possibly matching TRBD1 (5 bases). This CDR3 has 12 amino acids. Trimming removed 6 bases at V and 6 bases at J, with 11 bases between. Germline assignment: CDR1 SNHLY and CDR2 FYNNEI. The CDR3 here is CASRNFRAEAFF. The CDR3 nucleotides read TGTGCCAGCAGAAACTTCAGGGCTGAAGCTTTCTTT.

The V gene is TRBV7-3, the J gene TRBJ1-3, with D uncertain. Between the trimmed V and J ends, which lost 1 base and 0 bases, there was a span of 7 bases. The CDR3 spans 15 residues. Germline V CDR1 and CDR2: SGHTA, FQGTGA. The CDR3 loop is CASSLNGISGNTIYF. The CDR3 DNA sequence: TGTGCCAGCAGCTTAAACGGAATCTCTGGAAACACCATATATTTT.

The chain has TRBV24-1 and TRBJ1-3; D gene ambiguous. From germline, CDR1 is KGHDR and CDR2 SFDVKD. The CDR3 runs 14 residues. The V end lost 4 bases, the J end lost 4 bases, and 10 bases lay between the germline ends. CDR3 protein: CATSDSSSGNTIYF. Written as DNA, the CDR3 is TGTGCCACCAGTGACTCGTCGTCCGGAAACACCATATATTTT.

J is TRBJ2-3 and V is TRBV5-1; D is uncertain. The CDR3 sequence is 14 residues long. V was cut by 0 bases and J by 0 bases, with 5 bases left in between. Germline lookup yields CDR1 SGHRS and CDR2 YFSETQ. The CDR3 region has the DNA TGCGCCAGCAGCTTGGTTAGTAGCACAGATACGCAGTATTTT. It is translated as CASSLVSSTDTQYF.

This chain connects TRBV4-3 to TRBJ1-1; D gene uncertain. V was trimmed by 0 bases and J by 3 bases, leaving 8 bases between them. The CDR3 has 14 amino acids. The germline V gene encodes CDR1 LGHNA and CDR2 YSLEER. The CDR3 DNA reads TGCGCCAGCAGCCAAGATGTCGGAGACACTGAAGCTTTCTTT. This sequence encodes CASSQDVGDTEAFF.

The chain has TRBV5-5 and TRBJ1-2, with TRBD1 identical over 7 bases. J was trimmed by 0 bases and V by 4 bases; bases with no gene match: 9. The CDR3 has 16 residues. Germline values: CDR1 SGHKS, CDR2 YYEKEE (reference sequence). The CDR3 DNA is TGTGCCAGCAGCAAACCCGCAGGGGGACCTAACTATGGCTACACCTTC. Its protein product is CASSKPAGGPNYGYTF.

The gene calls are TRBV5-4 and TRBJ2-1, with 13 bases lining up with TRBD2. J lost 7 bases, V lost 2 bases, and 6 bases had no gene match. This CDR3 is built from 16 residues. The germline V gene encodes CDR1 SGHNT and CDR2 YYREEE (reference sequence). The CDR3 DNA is TGTGCCAGCAGCTTAGAACTAGCGGGAGGGCAGAATGAGCAGTTCTTC. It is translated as CASSLELAGGQNEQFF.

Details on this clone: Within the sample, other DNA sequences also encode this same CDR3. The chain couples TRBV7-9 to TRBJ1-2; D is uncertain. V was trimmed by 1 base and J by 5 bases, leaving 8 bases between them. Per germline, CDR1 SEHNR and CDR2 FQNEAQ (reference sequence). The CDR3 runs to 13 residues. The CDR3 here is CASSLGAGYGYTF. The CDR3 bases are TGTGCCAGCAGCTTAGGGGCCGGGTATGGCTACACCTTC. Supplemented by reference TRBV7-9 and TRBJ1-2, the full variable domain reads DTGVSQNPRHKITKRGQNVTFRCDPISEHNRLYWYRQTLGQGPEFLTYFQNEAQLEKSRLLSDRFSAERPKGSFSTLEIQRTEQGDSAMYLCASSLGAGYGYTFGSGTRLTVV.

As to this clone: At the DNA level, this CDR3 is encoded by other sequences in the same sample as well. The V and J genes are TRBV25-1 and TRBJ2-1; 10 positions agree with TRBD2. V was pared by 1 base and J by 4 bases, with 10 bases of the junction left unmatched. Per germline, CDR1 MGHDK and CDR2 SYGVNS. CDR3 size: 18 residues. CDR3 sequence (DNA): TGTGCCAGCAGTGAATCCGCGACCCTAGCGGGAGTTTACAATGAGCAGTTCTTC. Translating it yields CASSESATLAGVYNEQFF.

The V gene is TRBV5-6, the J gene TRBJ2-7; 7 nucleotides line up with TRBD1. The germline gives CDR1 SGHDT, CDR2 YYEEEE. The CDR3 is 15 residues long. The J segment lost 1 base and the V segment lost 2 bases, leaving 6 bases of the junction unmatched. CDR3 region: CASSFFGQVSYEQYF. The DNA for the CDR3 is TGTGCCAGCAGCTTCTTTGGACAGGTATCCTACGAGCAGTACTTC.

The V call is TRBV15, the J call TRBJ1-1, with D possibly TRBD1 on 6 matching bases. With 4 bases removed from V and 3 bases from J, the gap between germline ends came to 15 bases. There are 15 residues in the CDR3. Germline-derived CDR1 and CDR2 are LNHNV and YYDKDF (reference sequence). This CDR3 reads CATSIRRGWDTEAFF. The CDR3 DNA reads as TGTGCCACCAGCATCCGCAGGGGTTGGGACACTGAAGCTTTCTTT.

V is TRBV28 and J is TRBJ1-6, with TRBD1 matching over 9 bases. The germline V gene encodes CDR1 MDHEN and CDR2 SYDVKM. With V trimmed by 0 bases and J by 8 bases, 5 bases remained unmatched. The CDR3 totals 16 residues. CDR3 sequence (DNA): TGTGCCAGCAGTTTATGGGGGACAGGGTCGGATTCACCCCTCCACTTT. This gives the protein CASSLWGTGSDSPLHF.

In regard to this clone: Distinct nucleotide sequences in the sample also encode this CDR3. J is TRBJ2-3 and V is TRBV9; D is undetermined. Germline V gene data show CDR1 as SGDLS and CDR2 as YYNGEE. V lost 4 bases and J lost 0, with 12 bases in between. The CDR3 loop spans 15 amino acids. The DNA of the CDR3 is TGTGCCAGCAGCCCCCAAGCCCCTAGCACAGATACGCAGTATTTT. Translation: CASSPQAPSTDTQYF.

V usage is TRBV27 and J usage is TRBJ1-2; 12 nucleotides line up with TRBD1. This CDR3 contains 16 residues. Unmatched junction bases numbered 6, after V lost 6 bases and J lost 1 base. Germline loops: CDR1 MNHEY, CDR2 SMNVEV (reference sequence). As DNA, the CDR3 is TGTGCCAGCAGACGGGACAGGGGGCGAGGTAACTATGGCTACACCTTC. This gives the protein CASRRDRGRGNYGYTF.

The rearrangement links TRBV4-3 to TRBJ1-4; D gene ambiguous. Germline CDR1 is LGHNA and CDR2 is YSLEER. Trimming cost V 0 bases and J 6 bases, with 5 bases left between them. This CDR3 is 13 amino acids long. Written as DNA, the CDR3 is TGCGCCAGCAGCCAAGAACTTCATGAAAAACTGTTTTTT. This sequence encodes CASSQELHEKLFF.

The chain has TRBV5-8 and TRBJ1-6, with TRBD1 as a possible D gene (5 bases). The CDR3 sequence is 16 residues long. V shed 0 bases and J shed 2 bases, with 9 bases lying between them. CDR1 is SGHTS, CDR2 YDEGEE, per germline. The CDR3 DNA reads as TGTGCCAGCAGCTTGGATTGGGGGACCTATAATTCACCCCTCCACTTT. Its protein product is CASSLDWGTYNSPLHF.

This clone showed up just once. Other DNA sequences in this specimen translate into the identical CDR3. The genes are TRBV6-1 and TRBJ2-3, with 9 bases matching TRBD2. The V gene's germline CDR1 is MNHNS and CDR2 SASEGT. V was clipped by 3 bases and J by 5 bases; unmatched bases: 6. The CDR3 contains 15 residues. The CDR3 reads CASSEASGAVDTQYF. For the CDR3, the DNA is TGTGCCAGCAGTGAGGCTAGCGGGGCTGTAGATACGCAGTATTTT.

The CDR3 spells CASRLAGVTDTQYF. In nucleotides, the CDR3 is TGTGCCAGCAGACTAGCGGGGGTCACAGATACGCAGTATTTT. The V gene is TRBV6-5, the J gene TRBJ2-3; TRBD2 matches 11 bases. This CDR3 contains 14 residues. V dropped 6 bases and J dropped 2; count of bases not matched to a gene: 1. Germline CDR1 is MNHEY and CDR2 is SVGAGI.

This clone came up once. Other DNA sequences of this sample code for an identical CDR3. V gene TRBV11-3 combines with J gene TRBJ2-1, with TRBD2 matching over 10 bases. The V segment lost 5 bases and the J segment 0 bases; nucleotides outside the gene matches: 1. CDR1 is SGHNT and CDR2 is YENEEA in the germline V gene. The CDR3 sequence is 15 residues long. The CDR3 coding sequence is TGTGCCAGCAGCCCTAGCGGGAGCTCCTACAATGAGCAGTTCTTC. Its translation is CASSPSGSSYNEQFF.

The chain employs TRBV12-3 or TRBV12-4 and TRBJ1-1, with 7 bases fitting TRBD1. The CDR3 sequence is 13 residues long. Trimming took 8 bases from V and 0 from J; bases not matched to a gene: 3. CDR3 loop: CASGTAMNTEAFF. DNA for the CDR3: TGTGCCAGCGGGACAGCCATGAACACTGAAGCTTTCTTT.

The CDR3 protein is CSVEGQGVYEQYF. CDR3 bases: TGCAGCGTTGAGGGACAGGGAGTCTACGAGCAGTACTTC. The chain recombines TRBV29-1 with TRBJ2-7; TRBD1 matches 9 bases. Unmatched junction bases numbered 3, after V lost 3 bases and J lost 3 bases. Germline assignment: CDR1 SQVTM and CDR2 ANQGSEA. The CDR3 is 13 residues long.

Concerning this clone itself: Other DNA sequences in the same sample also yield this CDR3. Here the CDR3 reads CASSPDRNQPQHF. The CDR3 DNA reads as TGTGCCAGCAGCCCCGACAGAAACCAGCCCCAGCATTTT. This chain links TRBV12-3 or TRBV12-4 with TRBJ1-5, with D possibly being TRBD1 (5 bases). The ends were cut back, 6 bases at V and 7 bases at J, with 13 bases in the middle. This CDR3 has 13 residues.

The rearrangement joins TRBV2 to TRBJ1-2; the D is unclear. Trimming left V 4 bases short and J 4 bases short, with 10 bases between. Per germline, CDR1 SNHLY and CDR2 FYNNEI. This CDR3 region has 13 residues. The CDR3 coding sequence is TGTGCCAGCAGTGTCCGTGACGGCTATGGCTACACCTTC. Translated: CASSVRDGYGYTF.